Listed below are T cell receptor beta chains from one sample, sequenced in a study of blood T cell repertoires in COVID-19. Sequencing was performed with immunoSEQ multiplex PCR; in TCRdb, only in-frame clones are kept and a portion is missing. The sample contains about 200,000 clones, around 92% of which appear only once. The sequenced sample consisted of peripheral blood. All receptors come from a man in his thirties or forties with acute or convalescent COVID-19. CDR3s include the opening cysteine and the closing phenylalanine or tryptophan. A D gene is named only where the DNA matches it firmly. Some rows have no size entry. The others give once, few or many, or a class for an expanded clone.

TRBJ2-7,TRBD2,once,TRBV4-1,TGCGCCAGCAGCCTCTCTAGGGAGGGCGGTTTCTCCTACGAGCAGTACTTC,CASSLSREGGFSYEQYF
TRBJ2-7,-,-,TRBV20-1,TGCAGTGCTAGTCAGTACGAGCAGTACTTC,CSASQYEQYF
TRBJ1-5,TRBD1,-,TRBV2,TGTGCCAGCAAATGGGACAGGGATCAGCCCCAGCATTTT,CASKWDRDQPQHF
TRBJ2-3,TRBD2,-,TRBV5-1,TGCGCCAGCAGATCCGGGACTAGCGGCCTCACAGATACGCAGTATTTT,CASRSGTSGLTDTQYF
TRBJ2-2,TRBD2,-,TRBV4-1,TGCGCCAGCAGCCCGGGACTAGCGGCCTGGGGGGAGCTGTTTTTT,CASSPGLAAWGELFF
TRBJ2-5,-,-,TRBV7-3,TGTGCCAGCAGCAAGGGACTCCAAGAGACCCAGTACTTC,CASSKGLQETQYF
TRBJ2-3,TRBD1,-,TRBV7-7,TGTGCTAGCAGCTTAGCTCGGGAACAGGGGGGTACGCAGTATTTT,CASSLAREQGGTQYF
TRBJ2-2,TRBD1,-,TRBV2,TGTGCCAGCAGGTCGACCGGGACAGGGCGGGCCGGGGAGCTGTTTTTT,CASRSTGTGRAGELFF
TRBJ2-1,-,-,TRBV30,TGTGCCTGGAGTCGAGTGACATACAATGAGCAGTTCTTC,CAWSRVTYNEQFF
TRBJ2-7,TRBD2,once,TRBV28,TGTGCCAGCAGCCTAGGGACTAGCGGGAGCTCCTACGAGCAGTACTTC,CASSLGTSGSSYEQYF
TRBJ1-1,-,-,TRBV21-1,TGTGCCAGCACACCTCATGGGGCGGGGGGATTGACTGAAGCTTTCTTT,CASTPHGAGGLTEAFF
TRBJ2-5,TRBD1,-,TRBV5-1,TGCGCCAGCAGCTTGTCGGCAGGGGGCCAAGAGACCCAGTACTTC,CASSLSAGGQETQYF
TRBJ1-1,TRBD1,-,TRBV19,TGTGCCAGTAGTCAACGACAGGGCCGAAACACTGAAGCTTTCTTT,CASSQRQGRNTEAFF
TRBJ1-6,-,-,TRBV27,TGTGCCAGCAGCCCAGTAAGCTCCTATAATTCACCCCTCCACTTT,CASSPVSSYNSPLHF
TRBJ2-1,-,-,TRBV7-2,TGTGCCAGCAGCTTAGAGGTAGGGGTCGAGCAGTTCTTC,CASSLEVGVEQFF
TRBJ2-1,-,-,TRBV10-3,TGTGCCATCAGTGAGGTCGGGAGCTTCAATGAGCAGTTCTTC,CAISEVGSFNEQFF
TRBJ1-1,-,-,TRBV5-1,TGCGCCAGCACTCCCTACTTGGGTAGCGTGAACACTGAAGCTTTCTTT,CASTPYLGSVNTEAFF
TRBJ2-7,TRBD1,-,TRBV5-1,TGCGCCAGCAGCTTTACAGGGGGCTCCTACGAGCAGTACTTC,CASSFTGGSYEQYF
TRBJ2-3,-,-,TRBV5-1,TGCGCCAGCAGCCTCCGAGGGAGAACTGGCACAGATACGCAGTATTTT,CASSLRGRTGTDTQYF
TRBJ1-1,-,-,TRBV11-2,TGTGCCAGCAGCTTAGAGGGGGCTAGGAGAGCTTTCTTT,CASSLEGARRAFF
TRBJ2-5,TRBD2,-,TRBV7-9,TGTGCCAGCGGCCCGAGGGGCGGGAGACAAGAGACCCAGTACTTC,CASGPRGGRQETQYF
TRBJ1-5,-,-,TRBV30,TGTGCCTGGAGGTCGGGGGGATCACAGCCCCAGCATTTT,CAWRSGGSQPQHF
TRBJ1-1,-,-,TRBV21-1,TGTGCCAGCAGCCCCCAGAGGCAGGGTGAAGCTTTCTTT,CASSPQRQGEAFF
TRBJ2-3,-,-,TRBV7-3,TGTGCCAGCAGCTTACCGGGAATGCCAGATACGCAGTATTTT,CASSLPGMPDTQYF
TRBJ2-1,-,once,TRBV3-1/TRBV3-2,TGTGCCAGCAGCCCCCGCCTTACTATTGAGCAGTTCTTC,CASSPRLTIEQFF
TRBJ2-3,TRBD2,-,TRBV4-1,TGCGCCAGCAGCCAGGCGGCGGGGGTAAATACGCAGTATTTT,CASSQAAGVNTQYF
TRBJ2-1,TRBD1,once,TRBV19,TGTGCCAGTACCCCCTCCGCAAGACAGGGGGGATGGTACAATGAGCAGTTCTTC,CASTPSARQGGWYNEQFF
TRBJ2-3,-,-,TRBV27,TGTGCCAGCAGTTTCGGCAGGGATGCAGATACGCAGTATTTT,CASSFGRDADTQYF
TRBJ1-6,-,-,TRBV19,TGTGCCACCAGACGGGCAGGGGTCGGGGATAATTCACCCCTCCACTTT,CATRRAGVGDNSPLHF
TRBJ2-3,TRBD2,-,TRBV6-6,TGTGCCAGCAGGCCTACTACTAGCGGGGGCACAGATACGCAGTATTTT,CASRPTTSGGTDTQYF
TRBJ2-6,-,-,TRBV30,TGTGCCTGGGCCGTCTCTGGGGCCAACGTCCTGACTTTC,CAWAVSGANVLTF
TRBJ2-1,-,-,TRBV11-2,TGTGCCAGCAGCCGGTCTCGGTGGGGAGGTGAGCAGTTCTTC,CASSRSRWGGEQFF
TRBJ1-6,-,-,TRBV5-1,TGCGCCAGCAGCTTGCAAGCGGGGACACCTAATTCACCCCTCCACTTT,CASSLQAGTPNSPLHF
TRBJ2-2,TRBD2,-,TRBV10-3,TGTGCCATCAGCAGCGGGAGGGCCATGGCCGGGGAGCTGTTTTTT,CAISSGRAMAGELFF
TRBJ2-7,-,-,TRBV10-3,TGTGCCACTGGACTATACTCCTACGAGCAGTACTTC,CATGLYSYEQYF
TRBJ1-3,-,-,TRBV7-9,TGTGCCAGCAGCTTAGATCGATTGTGGGCAGGGTCTGGAAACACCATATATTTT,CASSLDRLWAGSGNTIYF
TRBJ1-1,TRBD1,-,TRBV5-8,TGTGCCAGCAGAGTGACAGGGCACACTGAAGCTTTCTTT,CASRVTGHTEAFF
TRBJ2-3,TRBD2,-,TRBV7-9,TGTGCCAGCAGCTTAGGGCGGGGGGCGGATAGCACAGATACGCAGTATTTT,CASSLGRGADSTDTQYF
TRBJ1-1,-,-,TRBV10-3,TGTGCCATCAGCGGAGGACGTGAAGCTTTCTTT,CAISGGREAFF
TRBJ1-2,TRBD1,-,TRBV4-2,TGTGCCAGCAGCCGAACTACAGGGGAGTTTAAGCACTATGGCTACACCTTC,CASSRTTGEFKHYGYTF
TRBJ2-3,-,-,TRBV7-2,TGTGCCAGCAGTTCAGGGATCTCAGATACGCAGTATTTT,CASSSGISDTQYF
TRBJ2-3,-,-,TRBV5-4,TGTGCCAGCAGTGCCCGTGAAGGGGTAGGGGTTACGCAGTATTTT,CASSAREGVGVTQYF
TRBJ2-7,-,-,TRBV30,TGTGCCTGGAGTAGCAGGGGCTACGAGCAGTACTTC,CAWSSRGYEQYF
TRBJ2-3,-,-,TRBV5-5,TGTGCCAGCAGCTTGGCCCCAGGGCGCACAGATACGCAGTATTTT,CASSLAPGRTDTQYF
TRBJ2-2,-,-,TRBV7-3,TGTGCCAGCAGCTTAGGGCAGTCGAACACCGGGGAGCTGTTTTTT,CASSLGQSNTGELFF
TRBJ1-1,-,-,TRBV30,TGTGCCTGGATGTCCCGCGGTGAAGCTTTCTTT,CAWMSRGEAFF